The 23 T cell receptor beta chains presented below share a single source sample, sequenced in a study of cytomegalovirus exposure and HLA in healthy donors. With 60 Vbeta and 13 Jbeta primers, the PCR was carried out. The repertoire was sequenced with immunoSEQ multiplex PCR; TCRdb's copy has only in-frame clones and lacks some. Here the sample spans tens of thousands of clones, roughly three quarters being singletons. Sequenced input: PBMCs. The receptor source for this set is a man aged 18 to 29 in good health and CMV-seronegative.

The rearrangement uses TRBV5-1 and TRBJ2-1, with 8 bases lining up with TRBD2. CDR1 is SGHRS and CDR2 is YFSETQ in the germline V gene. Germline trimming cut 9 bases from V and 8 bases from J; bases unmatched to any gene: 16. The CDR3 consists of 15 residues. CDR3 bases: TGCGCCACTAAGGCCAGCGGGGGCCCCTTATATGAGCAGTTCTTC. Encoded protein: CATKASGGPLYEQFF.

Note on this clone: Other DNA variants within this sample encode the same CDR3. The V gene is TRBV27, the J gene TRBJ1-5, with TRBD1 identical over 11 bases. Germline CDR1 is MNHEY and CDR2 is SMNVEV (reference sequence). This CDR3 is 18 amino acids long. The ends lost 11 bases at V and 0 bases at J; junction bases unmatched: 15. Here the CDR3 DNA reads TGTGCCCGCGGGCGGGACAGGGGGGTATTGGTTAGCAATCAGCCCCAGCATTTT. It specifies CARGRDRGVLVSNQPQHF.

CDR3 in DNA: TGCGCCAGCAGGGAATCAGGGGATACGCAGTATTTT. Amino acid sequence: CASRESGDTQYF. This chain uses TRBV5-1 with TRBJ2-3; D may be TRBD1 (5 bases). This CDR3 is built from 12 residues. In germline, CDR1 is SGHRS, CDR2 YFSETQ. V was pared by 5 bases and J by 6 bases, with 10 bases between.

The chain carries TRBV5-1 and TRBJ2-3; TRBD2 matches at 15 bases. The V and J ends lost 4 bases and 4 bases, in that order; junction bases with no gene match: 4. The CDR3 is 16 residues long. CDR1 is SGHRS, CDR2 YFSETQ, per germline. CDR3 coding DNA: TGCGCCAGCAGCCGCGGACTAGCGGGGGGGCCAGATACGCAGTATTTT. Protein product: CASSRGLAGGPDTQYF.

This clone has more than one count but fewer than ten. This rearrangement joins TRBV4-3 to TRBJ2-1, with TRBD1 matching over 9 bases. The germline gives CDR1 LGHNA, CDR2 YSLEER. The CDR3 spans 15 residues. V was pared by 0 bases and J by 6 bases, with 3 bases of the junction left unmatched. The CDR3 coding sequence is TGCGCCAGCAGCCAAGAGAAGGACAGGGGCAATGAGCAGTTCTTC. This encodes CASSQEKDRGNEQFF.

This clone occurred a few times. The CDR3 loop is CASSIGRGGGEQFF. CDR3 bases: TGTGCCAGTAGTATAGGGCGGGGGGGCGGTGAGCAGTTCTTC. This sequence joins TRBV19 and TRBJ2-1, with 9 bases lining up with TRBD2. With 1 base clipped from V and 9 bases from J, the junction kept 4 bases outside the gene matches. Germline V gene lookup returns CDR1 LNHDA and CDR2 SQIVND (reference sequence). This CDR3 has 14 amino acids.

V usage is TRBV5-1 and J usage is TRBJ2-5, with 7 nucleotides matching TRBD1. The germline V gene has CDR1 SGHRS and CDR2 YFSETQ. The J segment lost 5 bases and the V segment lost 7 bases, leaving 8 bases of the junction unmatched. CDR3 size: 13 residues. In nucleotides, the CDR3 is TGCGCCAGCTCGACAGGGAAGGGGGAGACCCAGTACTTC. This translates into CASSTGKGETQYF.

The CDR3 spells CASSQGSRGRGTDTQYF. The CDR3 nucleotides read TGCGCCAGCAGCCAAGGTTCTAGGGGGCGGGGCACAGATACGCAGTATTTT. The chain is built from TRBV4-3 and TRBJ2-3; the match to TRBD1 covers 7 bases. This CDR3 is built from 17 residues. Germline CDR1 and CDR2: LGHNA and YSLEER. Trimming took 1 base from V and 1 from J; bases not matched to a gene: 8.

The J gene is TRBJ2-5, the V gene TRBV5-4; possibly TRBD2 for D (5 bases). Trimming left V 4 bases short and J 3 bases short, with 10 bases between. CDR3 size: 13 residues. CDR1 and CDR2 (germline): SGHNT, YYREEE (reference sequence). In DNA, the CDR3 is TGTGCCAGCAGCGCCGGACTGGAAGAGACCCAGTACTTC. It translates to CASSAGLEETQYF.

This sequence joins TRBV28 and TRBJ2-5; the match to TRBD2 covers 8 bases. The CDR3 spans 17 residues. CDR1 is MDHEN and CDR2 is SYDVKM in the germline V gene. With 6 bases clipped from V and 5 bases from J, the junction kept 17 bases outside the gene matches. This CDR3 is CASSSPQGRGVGETQYF. DNA of the CDR3: TGTGCCAGCAGCTCCCCCCAGGGGCGGGGGGTCGGGGAGACCCAGTACTTC.

J is TRBJ1-2 and V is TRBV7-8; 12 positions agree with TRBD1. Germline V gives CDR1 SGHVS, CDR2 FQNEAQ. J lost 8 bases, V lost 4 bases, and 11 bases had no gene match. The CDR3 has 16 amino acids. Here the CDR3 DNA reads TGTGCCAGCAGCTCCAGGGGGGGACAGGGGGCGTTAGGCTACACCTTC. This translates into CASSSRGGQGALGYTF.

The CDR3 protein is CASSFRSTEGYGYTF. The CDR3 bases are TGTGCCAGCAGCTTCCGATCAACGGAGGGCTATGGCTACACCTTC. The rearrangement uses TRBV5-8 and TRBJ1-2; D is unresolved. V shed 2 bases and J shed 4 bases, with 15 bases lying between them. The CDR3 covers 15 residues. The germline V gene has CDR1 SGHTS and CDR2 YDEGEE.

This clone was picked up one time. The chain carries TRBV6-4 and TRBJ2-1, with D possibly being TRBD1 (7 bases). Trimming stripped 2 bases from V and 7 bases from J, with 18 bases between. The V gene's germline CDR1 is MRHNA and CDR2 SNTAGT. The CDR3 contains 16 residues. CDR3 bases: TGTGCCAGCAGTGACCTCCCAGGGGGACTTGGGAATGAGCAGTTCTTC. It translates to CASSDLPGGLGNEQFF.

This chain links TRBV18 with TRBJ2-3; 8 nucleotides match TRBD2. The junction had 3 bases not matched to a gene; V was cut back by 3 bases and J by 4 bases. Per the germline V gene, CDR1 is KGHSH and CDR2 is LQKENI. The CDR3 is 14 amino acids. Written as DNA, the CDR3 is TGTGCCAGCTCACCTGGACTAGCAGCAGATACGCAGTATTTT. This codes for CASSPGLAADTQYF.

The count of this clone is one. The CDR3 region has the DNA TGCGCCAGCAGCCGGGACAGGGTCAACACCGGGGAGCTGTTTTTT. Translated, it gives CASSRDRVNTGELFF. V is TRBV5-1 and J is TRBJ2-2; 9 positions match TRBD1. This CDR3 comprises 15 residues. V shed 4 bases, J shed 2 bases, and the junction held 3 bases outside the gene matches. CDR1 and CDR2 (germline): SGHRS, YFSETQ.

This clone appeared a single time. The rearrangement uses TRBV5-4 and TRBJ2-1; D is unresolved. The CDR3 extends over 14 amino acids. CDR1 is SGHNT, CDR2 YYREEE, per germline (reference sequence). V lost 4 bases and J lost 5, with 13 bases in between. CDR3 residues: CASSLPLAHNEQFF. CDR3 bases: TGTGCCAGCAGCCTTCCGTTGGCCCACAATGAGCAGTTCTTC.

V and J are TRBV18 and TRBJ1-4; D perhaps matches TRBD1 (5 bases). The CDR3 runs to 13 residues. V shed 6 bases and J shed 5 bases, with 10 bases lying between them. Germline V gene lookup returns CDR1 KGHSH and CDR2 LQKENI. CDR3: CASSQGSNEKLFF. As DNA, the CDR3 is TGTGCCAGCTCGCAGGGTTCAAATGAAAAACTGTTTTTT.

The J gene is TRBJ2-3, the V gene TRBV28; perhaps TRBD1 as D (5 bases). Germline CDR1 MDHEN, CDR2 SYDVKM. The CDR3 is 15 residues long. The V end lost 4 bases, the J end lost 7 bases, and 18 bases lay between the germline ends. The CDR3 DNA reads TGTGCCAGCAGTTCCCCCTCCGGACAAGGCTATACGCAGTATTTT. Amino acids: CASSSPSGQGYTQYF.

The chain carries TRBV6-6 and TRBJ1-2, with 7 bases matching TRBD1. Germline-derived CDR1 and CDR2 are MNHNY and SVGAGI (reference sequence). V lost 7 bases to trimming and J lost 1 base; unmatched junction nucleotides: 9. This CDR3 is built from 15 residues. Here the CDR3 reads CASKRATGINYGYTF. The CDR3, as DNA: TGTGCCAGCAAGAGGGCGACAGGGATTAACTATGGCTACACCTTC.

The DNA of the CDR3 is TGTGCCAGCAGCCCGGGGGGGTTTCAAGAGACCCAGTACTTC. Its protein product is CASSPGGFQETQYF. The chain carries TRBV5-6 and TRBJ2-5, with 8 bases lining up with TRBD2. Germline assignment: CDR1 SGHDT and CDR2 YYEEEE. The CDR3 runs to 14 residues. J gave up 2 bases and V 4 bases, and 4 bases lay outside the gene matches.

V usage is TRBV7-2 and J usage is TRBJ2-3; a weak D match, TRBD2 (5 bases). Per the germline V gene, CDR1 is SGHTA and CDR2 is FQGNSA. The CDR3 has 13 residues. V was clipped by 5 bases and J by 3 bases, with 9 bases between them. CDR3 region: CASSLPGTDTQYF. CDR3 bases: TGTGCCAGCAGCCTCCCGGGGACAGATACGCAGTATTTT.

V usage is TRBV9 and J usage is TRBJ2-5; no definite D call. V lost 4 bases and J 2 bases, leaving 9 bases between the germline ends. In germline, CDR1 is SGDLS, CDR2 YYNGEE. The CDR3 extends over 13 amino acids. CDR3 region: CASSPTGQETQYF. The CDR3 DNA follows: TGTGCCAGCAGCCCAACGGGTCAAGAGACCCAGTACTTC.

The V gene is TRBV6-6, the J gene TRBJ2-1; TRBD1 matches 8 bases. The CDR3 is 15 residues long. Germline V CDR1 and CDR2: MNHNY, SVGAGI (reference sequence). V lost 6 bases to trimming and J lost 6 bases; unmatched junction nucleotides: 10. The CDR3 here is CASRAGTGRSNEQFF. The CDR3 coding sequence is TGTGCCAGCAGGGCCGGGACAGGAAGATCCAATGAGCAGTTCTTC.